The clone carrying this T cell receptor beta chain has a handful of counts. Its antigen is as yet unknown. TCRdb analysed the reads with MiXCR anew, one entry per CDR3 protein. There are hundreds of thousands of distinct CDR3 sequences in the sample; about 42% occur only once, and about 45% lies in the top ten. This record belongs to a study of T cell repertoires in cytomegalovirus infection. The CDR3 is 14 residues long. Germline-derived CDR1 and CDR2 are MNHNS and SASEGT. The V gene end was trimmed by 9 bases and the J gene end by 4 bases; junction bases not matched to a gene: 9. The chain combines TRBV6-1 with TRBJ2-5; TRBD2 agrees at 9 bases. Sequencing used cultured PBMCs, obtained from culture after CMV antigen stimulation. This TCR came from a human donor in good health (CMV status not recorded). Some clones in this sample may be carry-over from other donors' samples. Written as DNA, the CDR3 is TGTGCCAGTAGAGGGCGGGGGGGCCGAGAGACCCAGTACTTC. It encodes CASRGRGGRETQYF.